A selection of T cell receptor beta chains follows, all from one sample in a study of read filtering for tumor transcriptome and immune sequencing. TCRdb reprocessed the reads with MiXCR, giving one entry per CDR3 protein. The sample records tens of thousands of distinct CDR3 sequences, approximately 22% being singletons. The sequencing input was a population of CD138-negative cells sorted from bone marrow. These receptors all come from a donor at least 40 years old with multiple myeloma. Each CDR3 is given with its conserved first and last residue. D genes are given only for firm matches. Clone size is not always given. Where it is, it says once, few, many or a class for expanded clones.

j_gene: TRBJ2-1
v_gene: TRBV24-1
d_gene: .
abundance: many
len: 13
CDR3nt: TGTGCCACCAGGTCAGGGGACCACAATGAGCAGTTCTTC
CDR3aa: CATRSGDHNEQFF

j_gene: TRBJ2-2
v_gene: TRBV29-1
d_gene: TRBD2
abundance: few
len: 15
CDR3nt: TGCAGCGGAACCGGACTAGCGGGGAGCACCGGGGAGCTGTTTTTT
CDR3aa: CSGTGLAGSTGELFF

j_gene: TRBJ1-5
v_gene: TRBV28
d_gene: .
abundance: few
len: 16
CDR3nt: TGTGCCAGCATCCGCCTCCGGGACGCGGTAAATCAGCCCCAGCATTTT
CDR3aa: CASIRLRDAVNQPQHF

j_gene: TRBJ2-1
v_gene: TRBV28
d_gene: TRBD2
abundance: many
len: 15
CDR3nt: TGTGCCAGCAGCTTACCGACTAGCGGGAGGTCGGAGCAGTTCTTC
CDR3aa: CASSLPTSGRSEQFF

j_gene: TRBJ2-1
v_gene: TRBV27
d_gene: TRBD2
abundance: many
len: 16
CDR3nt: TGTGCCAGCAGTTTGACACTAGCGCTCCCTTACAATGAGCAGTTCTTC
CDR3aa: CASSLTLALPYNEQFF

j_gene: TRBJ2-3
v_gene: TRBV3-1
d_gene: TRBD2
abundance: .
len: 17
CDR3nt: TGTGCCAGCAGCCAAGGGGCTAGCGGGGCCAACACAGATACGCAGTATTTT
CDR3aa: CASSQGASGANTDTQYF

j_gene: TRBJ2-2
v_gene: TRBV7-3
d_gene: TRBD2
abundance: .
len: 15
CDR3nt: TGTGCCAGCAGCTTACTGGGACTAGCGACGGAGGAGCTGTTTTTT
CDR3aa: CASSLLGLATEELFF

j_gene: TRBJ1-1
v_gene: TRBV20-1
d_gene: TRBD1
abundance: many
len: 15
CDR3nt: TGCAGCGTCGGTGCCTCGACAGGGGGTGGCTCTGAAGCTTTCTTT
CDR3aa: CSVGASTGGGSEAFF

j_gene: TRBJ1-5
v_gene: TRBV6-6
d_gene: .
abundance: few
len: 14
CDR3nt: TGTGCCAGCACCGTCGGTCGGGTCACACAGCCCCAGCATTTT
CDR3aa: CASTVGRVTQPQHF

j_gene: TRBJ2-1
v_gene: TRBV5-4
d_gene: .
abundance: many
len: 15
CDR3nt: TGTGCCAGCAGCTTGGGCCCAAGCTCCTACAATGAGCAGTTCTTC
CDR3aa: CASSLGPSSYNEQFF

j_gene: TRBJ2-2
v_gene: TRBV28
d_gene: .
abundance: .
len: 14
CDR3nt: TGTGCCAGCAGCCCGGGACTTCTCACCGGGGAGCTGTTTTTT
CDR3aa: CASSPGLLTGELFF

j_gene: TRBJ2-2
v_gene: TRBV20-1
d_gene: .
abundance: many
len: 17
CDR3nt: TGCAGTGCTAGTGGACGAGCGTCTGGTCTTACGACCGGGGAGCTGTTTTTT
CDR3aa: CSASGRASGLTTGELFF

j_gene: TRBJ2-3
v_gene: TRBV29-1
d_gene: .
abundance: many
len: 11
CDR3nt: TGCAGCGTTGCAGGCGGGGATACGCAGTATTTT
CDR3aa: CSVAGGDTQYF

j_gene: TRBJ1-1
v_gene: TRBV18
d_gene: TRBD1
abundance: many
len: 14
CDR3nt: TGTGCCAGCTCACCGGGACAGGAGTTAACTGAAGCTTTCTTT
CDR3aa: CASSPGQELTEAFF

j_gene: TRBJ1-1
v_gene: TRBV7-9
d_gene: .
abundance: many
len: 12
CDR3nt: TGTGCCAGCAGCCCCGGACCCCTCGAAGCTTTCTTT
CDR3aa: CASSPGPLEAFF

j_gene: TRBJ2-1
v_gene: TRBV12-3/TRBV12-4
d_gene: TRBD1
abundance: .
len: 14
CDR3nt: TGTGCCAGCAGCCGCCGGGACAGGGGTTATGAGCAGCTCTTC
CDR3aa: CASSRRDRGYEQLF

j_gene: TRBJ2-7
v_gene: TRBV6-6
d_gene: TRBD2
abundance: many
len: 15
CDR3nt: TGTGCCAGCAGTGAAACTAGCGGGAGGGCTCACGAGCAGTACTTC
CDR3aa: CASSETSGRAHEQYF

j_gene: TRBJ2-5
v_gene: TRBV24-1
d_gene: TRBD1
abundance: .
len: 14
CDR3nt: TGTGCCACCGGTAGGGACAGCCTCCAAGAGACCCAGTACTTC
CDR3aa: CATGRDSLQETQYF

j_gene: TRBJ2-2
v_gene: TRBV20-1
d_gene: TRBD1
abundance: many
len: 21
CDR3nt: TGCAGTGCTAGAGATTTAACCACCGAAGCCTCCAGGGGGCTCGTCGCCGGGGAGCTGTTTTTT
CDR3aa: CSARDLTTEASRGLVAGELFF

j_gene: TRBJ2-2
v_gene: TRBV3-1
d_gene: TRBD2
abundance: medium-sized
len: 18
CDR3nt: TGTGCCAGCAGCCAAGCCCCCCGACTAGCGCCGAACACCGGGGAGCTGTTTTTT
CDR3aa: CASSQAPRLAPNTGELFF